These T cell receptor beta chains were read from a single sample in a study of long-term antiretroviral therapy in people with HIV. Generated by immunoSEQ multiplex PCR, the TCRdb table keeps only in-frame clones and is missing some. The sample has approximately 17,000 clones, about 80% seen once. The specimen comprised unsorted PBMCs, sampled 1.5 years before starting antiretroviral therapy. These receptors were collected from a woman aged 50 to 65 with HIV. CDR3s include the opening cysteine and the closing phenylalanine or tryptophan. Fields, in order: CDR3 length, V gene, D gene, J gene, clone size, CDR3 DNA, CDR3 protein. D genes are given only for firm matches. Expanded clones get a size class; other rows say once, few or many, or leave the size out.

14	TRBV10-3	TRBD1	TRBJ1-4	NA	TGTGCCTCGGCCGGGACAGCAACTAATGAAAAACTGTTTTTT	CASAGTATNEKLFF
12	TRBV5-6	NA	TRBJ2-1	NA	TGTGCCAGCAGGTTGGGTGGCGGGGAGCAGTTCTTC	CASRLGGGEQFF
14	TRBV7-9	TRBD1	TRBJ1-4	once	TGTGCCAGCAGCCGACAGGGGTTCGGTGAAAAACTGTTTTTT	CASSRQGFGEKLFF
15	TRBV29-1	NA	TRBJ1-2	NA	TGCAGCGTTGATAAGGGGACCGGATCTACCTATGGCTACACCTTC	CSVDKGTGSTYGYTF
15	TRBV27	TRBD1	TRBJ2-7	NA	TGTGCCAGCAGCCCCGGGACAGGGGGCGCGTACGAGCAGTACTTC	CASSPGTGGAYEQYF
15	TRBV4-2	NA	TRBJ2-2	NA	TGTGCCAGCAGCCAAGTTGGACCGAACACCGGGGAGCTGTTTTTT	CASSQVGPNTGELFF
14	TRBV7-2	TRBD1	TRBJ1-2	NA	TGTGCCAGCAGCCTGGGACAGCCCAACTATGGCTACACCTTC	CASSLGQPNYGYTF
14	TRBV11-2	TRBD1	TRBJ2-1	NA	TGTGCCAGCGTGAGGACAGGGGGCCGGAATGAGCAGTTCTTC	CASVRTGGRNEQFF
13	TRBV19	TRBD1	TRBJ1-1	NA	TGTGCCAGTAGTCCAGACAGGGGCACTGAAGCTTTCTTT	CASSPDRGTEAFF
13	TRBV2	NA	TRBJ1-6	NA	TGTGCCAGCAGGGGACCGCCTAATTCACCCCTCCACTTT	CASRGPPNSPLHF
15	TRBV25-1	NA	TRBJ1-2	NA	TGTGCCAGCAGTGCCCCGGGAGGGGCTAACTATGGCTACACCTTC	CASSAPGGANYGYTF
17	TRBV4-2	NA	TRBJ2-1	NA	TGTGCCAGCAGCCAGACGGCTGACTTTGGCTCCTACAATGAGCAGTTCTTC	CASSQTADFGSYNEQFF
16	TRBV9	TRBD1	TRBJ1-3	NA	TGTGCCAGCAGCACCGGGCAGGGGGCGATGGGAAACACCATATATTTT	CASSTGQGAMGNTIYF
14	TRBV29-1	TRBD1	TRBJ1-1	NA	TGCAGCGCCGACGGGACAGGGATGAACACTGAAGCTTTCTTT	CSADGTGMNTEAFF
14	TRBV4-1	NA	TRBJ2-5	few	TGCGCCAGCAGCCAAGTCAACAGTCAAGAGACCCAGTACTTC	CASSQVNSQETQYF
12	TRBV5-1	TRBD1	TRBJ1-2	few	TGCGCCAGCGGTGGACAGGAGGGTGGCTACACCTTC	CASGGQEGGYTF